This note documents a single T cell receptor beta chain sequence. What it recognizes is unknown. The V and J ends lost 2 bases and 4 bases respectively, with 11 bases between them. CDR1 is SGHNT, CDR2 YYREEE, per germline (reference sequence). CDR3 length equals 14 residues. This sample is part of a study of T-cell memory formation after mild COVID-19. Study details: TCR clusters were mostly confined to one donor each.

Study-wide results and limits: The authors did not confirm SARS-CoV-2 specificity of second-wave clones peaking day 37.

TCRdb re-analysed the 5' RACE reads in MiXCR, keeping a single row per CDR3 protein. The sample has about 110,000 distinct CDR3 sequences, 18% seen once. Sequenced sample: PBMCs or a T cell subset sorted from them (not recorded which). This receptor was obtained from a man aged 18 to 30 who had mild COVID-19 (a few samples of this study predate the infection). Cell type and time point are not known. J is TRBJ2-3 and V is TRBV5-4; D is possibly TRBD1 or TRBD2 (6 bases each). This chain's CDR3 is CASSFRGGPDTQYF. The DNA of the CDR3 is TGTGCCAGCAGCTTCAGGGGAGGACCAGATACGCAGTATTTT.